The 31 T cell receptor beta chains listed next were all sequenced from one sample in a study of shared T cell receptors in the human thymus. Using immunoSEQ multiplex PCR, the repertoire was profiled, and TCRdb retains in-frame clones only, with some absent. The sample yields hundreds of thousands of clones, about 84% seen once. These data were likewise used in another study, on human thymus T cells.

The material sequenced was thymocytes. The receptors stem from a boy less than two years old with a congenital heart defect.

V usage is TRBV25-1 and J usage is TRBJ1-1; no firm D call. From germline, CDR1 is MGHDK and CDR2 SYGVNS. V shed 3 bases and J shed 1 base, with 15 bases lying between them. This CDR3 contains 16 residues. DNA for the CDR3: TGTGCCAGCAGTGACCCCCCGGGTGGGAGGAACACTGAAGCTTTCTTT. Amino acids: CASSDPPGGRNTEAFF.

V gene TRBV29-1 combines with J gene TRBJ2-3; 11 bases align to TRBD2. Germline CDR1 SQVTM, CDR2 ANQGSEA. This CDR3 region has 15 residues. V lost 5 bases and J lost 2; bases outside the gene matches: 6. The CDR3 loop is CSVLATSGNTDTQYF. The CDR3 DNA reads TGCAGCGTTCTGGCGACTAGCGGGAACACAGATACGCAGTATTTT.

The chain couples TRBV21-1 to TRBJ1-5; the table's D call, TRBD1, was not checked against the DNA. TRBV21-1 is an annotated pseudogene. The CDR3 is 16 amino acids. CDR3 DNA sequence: TGTGCCAGCAGCACCAAACACAGGGGGCGGAATCAGCCCCAGCATTTT. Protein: CASSTKHRGRNQPQHF.

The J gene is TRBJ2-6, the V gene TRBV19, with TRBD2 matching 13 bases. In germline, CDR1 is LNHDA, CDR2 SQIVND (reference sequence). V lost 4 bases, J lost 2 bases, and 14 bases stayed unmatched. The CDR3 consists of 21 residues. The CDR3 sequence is CASSKLAGGLWVLAGANVLTF. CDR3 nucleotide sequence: TGTGCCAGTAGTAAACTAGCGGGAGGGCTGTGGGTCTTAGCTGGGGCCAACGTCCTGACTTTC.

This CDR3 reads CASSSTGGANEKLFF. In DNA, the CDR3 is TGTGCCAGCAGCTCTACAGGGGGGGCTAATGAAAAACTGTTTTTT. The rearrangement joins TRBV5-4 to TRBJ1-4, with 8 bases fitting TRBD1. The length of the CDR3 is 15 residues. V shed 3 bases and J 3 bases; nucleotides not matched to a gene: 4. Germline V gene lookup returns CDR1 SGHNT and CDR2 YYREEE (reference sequence). Looking up the rest from reference TRBV5-4 and TRBJ1-4 gives the full variable domain: ETGVTQSPTHLIKTRGQQVTLRCSSQSGHNTVSWYQQALGQGPQFIFQYYREEENGRGNFPPRFSGLQFPNYSSELNVNALELDDSALYLCASSSTGGANEKLFFGSGTQLSVL.

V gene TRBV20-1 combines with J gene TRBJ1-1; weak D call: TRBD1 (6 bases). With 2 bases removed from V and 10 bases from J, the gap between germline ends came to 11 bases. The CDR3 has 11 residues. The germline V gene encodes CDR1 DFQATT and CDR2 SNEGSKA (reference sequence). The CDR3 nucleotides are TGCAGTGCTAGAATCATGGACAGAGCTTTCTTT. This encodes CSARIMDRAFF.

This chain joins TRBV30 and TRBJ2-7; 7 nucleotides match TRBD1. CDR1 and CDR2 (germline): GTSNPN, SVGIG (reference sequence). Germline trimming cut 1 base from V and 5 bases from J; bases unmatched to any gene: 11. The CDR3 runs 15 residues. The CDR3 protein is CAWSGRRTGGHEQYF. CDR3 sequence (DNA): TGTGCCTGGAGTGGAAGACGGACAGGCGGCCACGAGCAGTACTTC.

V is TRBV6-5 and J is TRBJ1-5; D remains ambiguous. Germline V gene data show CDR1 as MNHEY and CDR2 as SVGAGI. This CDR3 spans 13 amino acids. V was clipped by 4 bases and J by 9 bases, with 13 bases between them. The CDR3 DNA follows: TGTGCCAGCAGTTCCGTGTCGGGTTCGCCCCAGCATTTT. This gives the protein CASSSVSGSPQHF.

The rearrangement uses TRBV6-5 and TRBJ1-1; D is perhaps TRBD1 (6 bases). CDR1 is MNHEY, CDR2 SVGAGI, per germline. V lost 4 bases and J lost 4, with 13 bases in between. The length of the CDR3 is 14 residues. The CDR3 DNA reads TGTGCCAGCAGTTCCGGACAGTTTTCCACTGAAGCTTTCTTT. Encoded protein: CASSSGQFSTEAFF.

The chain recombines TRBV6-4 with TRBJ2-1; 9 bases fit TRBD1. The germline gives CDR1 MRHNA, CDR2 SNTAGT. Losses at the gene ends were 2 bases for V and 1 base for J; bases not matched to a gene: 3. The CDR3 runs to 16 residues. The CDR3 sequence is CASSDPGQGSYNEQFF. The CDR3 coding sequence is TGTGCCAGCAGTGACCCGGGACAGGGTTCCTACAATGAGCAGTTCTTC.

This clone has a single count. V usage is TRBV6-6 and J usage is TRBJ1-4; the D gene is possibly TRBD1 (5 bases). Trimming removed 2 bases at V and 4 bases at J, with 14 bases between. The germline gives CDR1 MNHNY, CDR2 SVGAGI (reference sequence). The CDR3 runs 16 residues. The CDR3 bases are TGTGCCAGCAGTTACCGCCCGGGGGGTGGTAATGAAAAACTGTTTTTT. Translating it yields CASSYRPGGGNEKLFF.

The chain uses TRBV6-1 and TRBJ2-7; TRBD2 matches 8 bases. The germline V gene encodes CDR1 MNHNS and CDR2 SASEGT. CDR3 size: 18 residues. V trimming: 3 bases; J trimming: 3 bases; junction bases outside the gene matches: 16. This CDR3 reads CASSEAGQPGLDHYEQYF. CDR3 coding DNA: TGTGCCAGCAGTGAGGCGGGCCAGCCGGGACTAGACCACTACGAGCAGTACTTC.

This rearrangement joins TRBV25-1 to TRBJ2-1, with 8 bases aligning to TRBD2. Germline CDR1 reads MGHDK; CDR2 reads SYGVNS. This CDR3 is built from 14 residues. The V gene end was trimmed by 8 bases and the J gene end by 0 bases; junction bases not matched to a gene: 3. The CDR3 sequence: CASPGTSSYNEQFF. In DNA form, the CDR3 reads TGTGCCAGCCCCGGGACTAGCTCCTACAATGAGCAGTTCTTC.

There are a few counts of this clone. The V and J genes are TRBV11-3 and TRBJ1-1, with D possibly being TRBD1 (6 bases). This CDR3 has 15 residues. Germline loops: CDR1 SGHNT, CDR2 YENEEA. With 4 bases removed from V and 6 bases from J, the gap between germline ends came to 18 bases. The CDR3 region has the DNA TGTGCCAGCAGCTACCTGGGAGGGGGGGGTGCTGAAGCTTTCTTT. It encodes CASSYLGGGGAEAFF.

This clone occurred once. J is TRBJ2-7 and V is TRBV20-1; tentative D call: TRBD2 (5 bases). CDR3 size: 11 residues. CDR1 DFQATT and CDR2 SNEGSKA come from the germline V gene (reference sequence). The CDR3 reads CTPLAGYEQYF. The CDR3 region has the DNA TGCACCCCCCTAGCCGGCTACGAGCAGTACTTC.

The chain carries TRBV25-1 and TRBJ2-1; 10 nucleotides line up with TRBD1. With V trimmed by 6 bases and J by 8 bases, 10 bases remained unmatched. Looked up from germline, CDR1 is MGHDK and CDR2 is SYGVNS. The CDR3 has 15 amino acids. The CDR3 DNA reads TGTGCCAGCAGACCCGACAGGGGGCGCGGCGATGAGCAGTTCTTC. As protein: CASRPDRGRGDEQFF.

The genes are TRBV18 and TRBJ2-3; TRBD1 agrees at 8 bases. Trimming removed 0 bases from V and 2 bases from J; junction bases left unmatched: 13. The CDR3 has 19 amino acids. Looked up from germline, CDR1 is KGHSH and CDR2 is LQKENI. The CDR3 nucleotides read TGTGCCAGCTCACCACCGAGGACACTAACAGGGGGTTTCACAGATACGCAGTATTTT. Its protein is CASSPPRTLTGGFTDTQYF.

This CDR3 reads CASSTRTSTPPYNEQFF. Here the CDR3 DNA reads TGTGCCAGCAGCACCCGGACTAGTACCCCACCCTACAATGAGCAGTTCTTC. The J gene is TRBJ2-1, the V gene TRBV11-3; 7 bases are a match to TRBD2. V was pared by 5 bases and J by 2 bases, with 12 bases of the junction left unmatched. The CDR3 has 17 residues. Germline V CDR1 and CDR2: SGHNT, YENEEA.

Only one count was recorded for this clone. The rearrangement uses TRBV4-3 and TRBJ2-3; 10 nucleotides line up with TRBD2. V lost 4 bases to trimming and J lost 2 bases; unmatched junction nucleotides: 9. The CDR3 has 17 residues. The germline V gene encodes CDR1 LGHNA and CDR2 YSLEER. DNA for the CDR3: TGCGCCAGCAGCCCTGGACTAGCGGCAACTTACACAGATACGCAGTATTTT. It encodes CASSPGLAATYTDTQYF.

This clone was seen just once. Written as DNA, the CDR3 is TGTGCCAGCATGCGGGGGCAGGAGAGCACAGATACGCAGTATTTT. It encodes CASMRGQESTDTQYF. The rearrangement links TRBV9 to TRBJ2-3; D is possibly TRBD2 (7 bases). CDR3 size: 15 residues. The V end was cut by 6 bases, the J end by 0 bases, with 14 bases between. CDR1 and CDR2 from the germline V gene are SGDLS and YYNGEE.

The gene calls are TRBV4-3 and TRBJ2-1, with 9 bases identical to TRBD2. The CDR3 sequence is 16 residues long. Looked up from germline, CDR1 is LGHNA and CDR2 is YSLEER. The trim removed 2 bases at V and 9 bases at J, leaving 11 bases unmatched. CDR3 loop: CASSQFVAGDISEQFF. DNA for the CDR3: TGCGCCAGCAGCCAATTCGTAGCGGGAGACATCTCTGAGCAGTTCTTC.

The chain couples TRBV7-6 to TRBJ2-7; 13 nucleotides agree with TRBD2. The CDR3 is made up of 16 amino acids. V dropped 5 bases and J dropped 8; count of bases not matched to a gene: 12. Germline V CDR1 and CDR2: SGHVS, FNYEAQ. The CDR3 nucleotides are TGTGCCAGCAGCAACTTCGGGGAGGGGACTAGCGGGAAGCAGTACTTC. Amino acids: CASSNFGEGTSGKQYF.

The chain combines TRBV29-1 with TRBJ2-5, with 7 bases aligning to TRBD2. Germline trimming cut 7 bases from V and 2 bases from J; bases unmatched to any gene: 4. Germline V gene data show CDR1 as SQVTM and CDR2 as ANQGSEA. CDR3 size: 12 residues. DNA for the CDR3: TGCAGCGCGCTAGCGGCACAAGAGACCCAGTACTTC. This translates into CSALAAQETQYF.

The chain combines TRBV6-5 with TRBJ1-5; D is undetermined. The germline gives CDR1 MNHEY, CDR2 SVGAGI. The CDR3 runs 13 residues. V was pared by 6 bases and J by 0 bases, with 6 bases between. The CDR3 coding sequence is TGTGCCAGCAGGTCTTATAGCAATCAGCCCCAGCATTTT. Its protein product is CASRSYSNQPQHF.

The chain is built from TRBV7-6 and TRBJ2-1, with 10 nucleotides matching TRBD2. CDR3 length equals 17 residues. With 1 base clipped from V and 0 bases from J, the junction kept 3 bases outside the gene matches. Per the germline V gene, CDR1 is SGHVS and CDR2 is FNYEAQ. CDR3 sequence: CASSLGPSGSSYNEQFF. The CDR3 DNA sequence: TGTGCCAGCAGCTTAGGCCCTAGCGGGAGCTCCTACAATGAGCAGTTCTTC.

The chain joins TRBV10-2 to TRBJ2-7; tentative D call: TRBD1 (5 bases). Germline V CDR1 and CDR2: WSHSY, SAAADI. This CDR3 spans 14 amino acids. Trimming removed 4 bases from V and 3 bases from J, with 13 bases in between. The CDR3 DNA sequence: TGCGCCAGCAGTGGGCCCCGCAGGGACTACGAGCAGTACTTC. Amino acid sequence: CASSGPRRDYEQYF.

The CDR3 loop reads CASSFQTEYSNQPQHF. The CDR3 DNA follows: TGTGCCAGCAGTTTCCAGACAGAATATAGCAATCAGCCCCAGCATTTT. The rearrangement links TRBV28 to TRBJ1-5; maybe TRBD1 (5 bases). The ends were cut back, 3 bases at V and 0 bases at J, with 12 bases in the middle. The CDR3 covers 16 residues. Germline-derived CDR1 and CDR2 are MDHEN and SYDVKM.

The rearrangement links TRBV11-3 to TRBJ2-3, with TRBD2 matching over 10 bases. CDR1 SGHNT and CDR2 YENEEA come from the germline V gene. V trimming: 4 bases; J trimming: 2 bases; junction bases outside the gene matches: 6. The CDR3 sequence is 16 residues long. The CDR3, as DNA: TGTGCCAGCAGCTCGGGACTAGCGTACCTCACAGATACGCAGTATTTT. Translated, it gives CASSSGLAYLTDTQYF.

CDR3 residues: CASSQGLAGTYTGELFF. CDR3 in DNA: TGTGCCAGCAGTCAGGGACTAGCGGGCACCTACACCGGGGAGCTGTTTTTT. The chain combines TRBV27 with TRBJ2-2; 12 nucleotides match TRBD2. Germline assignment: CDR1 MNHEY and CDR2 SMNVEV (reference sequence). After removal of 5 bases from V and 3 bases from J, the junction contained 7 bases not matched to a gene. The CDR3 extends over 17 amino acids.

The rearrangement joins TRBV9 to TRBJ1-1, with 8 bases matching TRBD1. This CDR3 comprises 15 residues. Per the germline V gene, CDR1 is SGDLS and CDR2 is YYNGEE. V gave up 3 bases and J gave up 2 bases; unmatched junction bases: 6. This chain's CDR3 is CASSAADRVNTEAFF. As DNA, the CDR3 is TGTGCCAGCAGCGCGGCGGACAGGGTCAACACTGAAGCTTTCTTT.

CDR3 loop: CASSEASRLRYEQYF. CDR3 nucleotides: TGTGCCAGCAGTGAAGCAAGCCGACTGAGGTACGAGCAGTACTTC. The rearrangement links TRBV6-1 to TRBJ2-7; the D is unclear. Trimming stripped 0 bases from V and 4 bases from J, with 13 bases between. The CDR3 is 15 amino acids. CDR1 is MNHNS and CDR2 is SASEGT in the germline V gene.